This T cell receptor (beta chain) was retrieved from a study of blood T cell repertoires in COVID-19. Looking at the study overall: There were acute and convalescent COVID-19 samples, and they came from the United States, Italy and Spain. The analysed material was cDNA or gDNA that came from T cells, B-cell-depleted T cells, or PBMCs.

V shed 8 bases and J 3 bases; nucleotides not matched to a gene: 4. The CDR3 contains 13 residues. Germline values: CDR1 MDHEN, CDR2 SYDVKM. Authors' analysis steps: Using reference gene primer amplification, nucleated cell counts were estimated. Clones were read by immunoSEQ multiplex PCR, and TCRdb kept only the in-frame ones, dropping some. V and J calls and clone size follow that table, whereas D and trimming were derived from the DNA. The table records over 100,000 clones, about 91% of them present only once. The sequenced sample consisted of peripheral blood. The chain has TRBV28 and TRBJ2-1; TRBD2 agrees at 7 bases. The receptor was isolated from a human donor in a cohort sampled during active COVID-19. CDR3 protein: CASGLDSYNEQFF. CDR3 nucleotide sequence: TGTGCCAGCGGACTAGACAGCTACAATGAGCAGTTCTTC. Supplemented by reference TRBV28 and TRBJ2-1, the full variable domain reads DVKVTQSSRYLVKRTGEKVFLECVQDMDHENMFWYRQDPGLGLRLIYFSYDVKMKEKGDIPEGYSVSREKKERFSLILESASTNQTSMYLCASGLDSYNEQFFGPGTRLTVL.